This TCR beta chain originates from a study of shared clonotypes between healthy human individuals. Study summary: Donors were a couple of women and a few men aged 18 to 49. Broader study findings: A few donors shared around 5% of their naive CD4 clonotypes.

Here immunoSEQ multiplex PCR was the method, and the copy in TCRdb shows in-frame clones only, minus some. The data hold roughly 1.4 million clones, with approximately 98.5% observed a single time. With regard to this clone: Its target is unknown.

CD4+ cells underwent separation, giving CD45RA+ naive and CD45RA-negative memory subsets. Trimming left V 4 bases short and J 1 base short, with 6 bases between. CDR1 and CDR2 (germline): SGHDN, FVKESK. CDR3 length: 13 residues. The chain combines TRBV14 with TRBJ2-3, with D hard to call. The origin of this receptor is a man aged 25 to 40 in good health. The source material was naive CD4+ T cells sorted from blood. Sample subset: CD45RA+ positively selected. CDR3 nucleotide sequence: TGTGCCAGCAGCCGACTCGGCACAGATACGCAGTATTTT. It encodes CASSRLGTDTQYF.